The subject of this entry is one T cell receptor beta chain. Antigen unknown. At one of its ends the junction is not consistent with the germline gene, which may arise from a read error. This entry comes from a study of T-cell memory formation after mild COVID-19. Study at large: TCR clustering was largely donor specific. Whole-study findings and limits: Clones that contracted from day 15 to 85 were balanced CD4/CD8, while later expanders leaned CD4+. Cross-reactive memory apparently joined, as some responding clones appeared in pre-infection memory.

From 5'RACE with constant-segment primers came TCR alpha and TCR beta cDNA libraries that carried sample barcodes and UMIs. TCRdb passed the 5' RACE reads through MiXCR, listing each CDR3 protein once. The repertoire consists of about 400,000 distinct CDR3 sequences, with 23% occurring once and the leading ten covering under 15%. CDR3 length: 16 amino acids. Per germline, CDR1 SGHDN and CDR2 FVKESK. J is TRBJ2-1 and V is TRBV14, with D unclear. The clonotype was recovered from an adult woman who had mild COVID-19 (a few samples of this study predate the infection). Cell type and time point are not known. Sequenced material: PBMCs or a T cell subset sorted from them (not recorded which). CDR3 residues: CASSQYSGVSYNDLVF. Here the CDR3 DNA reads TGTGCCAGCAGCCAATACTCCGGAGTCTCCTACAATGATTTGGTCTTC.